The source of this TCR beta chain is a study of T cell clonotyping in hematopoietic cell transplantation. CDR1 and CDR2 from the germline V gene are SGHAT and FQNNGV. This CDR3 comprises 15 residues. Losses at the gene ends were 1 base for V and 2 bases for J; bases not matched to a gene: 3. Data came from immunoSEQ multiplex PCR; TCRdb stores just in-frame clones and leaves some out. The sample shows 14,000 or so clones, 94% of them seen only once. The sample consisted of PBMCs, taken 30 days after allogeneic stem cell transplant. This chain links TRBV11-2 with TRBJ2-3; TRBD2 agrees at 7 bases. This receptor was identified in a male patient in his sixties who had an allogeneic stem cell transplant from an unrelated donor, so the T cells may come from the graft donor. Some clones in this sample may be carry-over from other donors' samples. CDR3 loop: CASSLGLADTDTQYF. CDR3 DNA sequence: TGTGCCAGCAGCTTAGGGCTAGCGGACACAGATACGCAGTATTTT.